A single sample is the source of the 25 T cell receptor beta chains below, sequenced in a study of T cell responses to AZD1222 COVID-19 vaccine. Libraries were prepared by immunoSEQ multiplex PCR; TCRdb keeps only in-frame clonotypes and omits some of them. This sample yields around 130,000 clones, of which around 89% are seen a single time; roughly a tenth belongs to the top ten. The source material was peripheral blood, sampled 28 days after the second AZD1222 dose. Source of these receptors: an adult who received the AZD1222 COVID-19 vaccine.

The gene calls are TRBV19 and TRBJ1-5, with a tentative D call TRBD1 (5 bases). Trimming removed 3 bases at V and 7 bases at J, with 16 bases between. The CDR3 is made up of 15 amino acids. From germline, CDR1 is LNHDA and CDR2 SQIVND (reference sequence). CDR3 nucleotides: TGTGCCAGTAGTATGGGGGAGGGCACGAGACAGCCCCAGCATTTT. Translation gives CASSMGEGTRQPQHF.

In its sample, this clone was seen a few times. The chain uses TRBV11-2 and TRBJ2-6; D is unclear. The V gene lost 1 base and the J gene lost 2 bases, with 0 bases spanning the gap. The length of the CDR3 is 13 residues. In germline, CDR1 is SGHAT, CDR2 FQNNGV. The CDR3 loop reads CASSLAGANVLTF. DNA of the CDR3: TGTGCCAGCAGCTTAGCTGGGGCCAACGTCCTGACTTTC.

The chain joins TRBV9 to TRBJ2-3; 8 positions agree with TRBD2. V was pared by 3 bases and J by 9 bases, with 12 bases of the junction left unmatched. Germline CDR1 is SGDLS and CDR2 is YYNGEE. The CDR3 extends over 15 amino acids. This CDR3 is CASSAPGGPLGTQYF. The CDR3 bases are TGTGCCAGCAGCGCACCGGGAGGGCCCCTGGGGACGCAGTATTTT.

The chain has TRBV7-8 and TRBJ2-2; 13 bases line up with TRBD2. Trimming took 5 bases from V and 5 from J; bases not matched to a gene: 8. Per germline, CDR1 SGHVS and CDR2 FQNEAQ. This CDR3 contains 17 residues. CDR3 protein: CASSRAGLAGVTGELFF. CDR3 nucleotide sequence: TGTGCCAGCAGCCGCGCCGGACTAGCGGGAGTTACCGGGGAGCTGTTTTTT.

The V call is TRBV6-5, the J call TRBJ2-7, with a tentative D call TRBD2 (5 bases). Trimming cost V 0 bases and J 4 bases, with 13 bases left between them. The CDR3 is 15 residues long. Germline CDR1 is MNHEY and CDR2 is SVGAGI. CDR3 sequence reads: CASSYSIGLAYEQYF. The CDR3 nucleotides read TGTGCCAGCAGTTACTCGATTGGTCTAGCATACGAGCAGTACTTC.

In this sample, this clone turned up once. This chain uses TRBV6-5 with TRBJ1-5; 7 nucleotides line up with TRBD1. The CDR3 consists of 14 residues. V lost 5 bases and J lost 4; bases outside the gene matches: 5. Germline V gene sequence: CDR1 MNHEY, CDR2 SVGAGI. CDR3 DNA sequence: TGTGCCAGCAGTCCCGGACAGGCTAATCAGCCCCAGCATTTT. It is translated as CASSPGQANQPQHF.

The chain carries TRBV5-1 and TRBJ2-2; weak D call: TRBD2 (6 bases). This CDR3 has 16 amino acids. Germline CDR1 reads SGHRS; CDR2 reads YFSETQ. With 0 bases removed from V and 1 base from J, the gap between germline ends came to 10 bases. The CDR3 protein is CASSLGGLLNTGELFF. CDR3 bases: TGCGCCAGCAGCTTGGGGGGACTCTTGAACACCGGGGAGCTGTTTTTT.

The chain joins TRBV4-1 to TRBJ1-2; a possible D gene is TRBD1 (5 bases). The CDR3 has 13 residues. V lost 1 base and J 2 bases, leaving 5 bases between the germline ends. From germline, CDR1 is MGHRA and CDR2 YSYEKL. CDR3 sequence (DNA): TGCGCCAGCAGCCAAGGGGACAACTATGGCTACACCTTC. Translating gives CASSQGDNYGYTF.

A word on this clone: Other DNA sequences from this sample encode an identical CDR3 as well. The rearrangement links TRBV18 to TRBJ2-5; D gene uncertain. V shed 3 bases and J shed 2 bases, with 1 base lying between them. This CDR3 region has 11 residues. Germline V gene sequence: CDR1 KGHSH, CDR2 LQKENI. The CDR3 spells CASSPQETQYF. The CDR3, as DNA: TGTGCCAGCTCACCGCAAGAGACCCAGTACTTC.

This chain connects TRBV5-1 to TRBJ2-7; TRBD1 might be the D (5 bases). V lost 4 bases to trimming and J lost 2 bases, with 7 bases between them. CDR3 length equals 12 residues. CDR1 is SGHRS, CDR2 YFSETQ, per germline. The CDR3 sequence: CASSGATYEQYF. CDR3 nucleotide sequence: TGCGCCAGCAGCGGGGCTACCTACGAGCAGTACTTC.

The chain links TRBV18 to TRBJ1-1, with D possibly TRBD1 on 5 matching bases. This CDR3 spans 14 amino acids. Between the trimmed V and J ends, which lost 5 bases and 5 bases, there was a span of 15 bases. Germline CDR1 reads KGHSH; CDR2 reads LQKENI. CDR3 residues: CASSINGARTEAFF. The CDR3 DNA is TGTGCCAGCTCAATCAACGGGGCGCGGACTGAAGCTTTCTTT.

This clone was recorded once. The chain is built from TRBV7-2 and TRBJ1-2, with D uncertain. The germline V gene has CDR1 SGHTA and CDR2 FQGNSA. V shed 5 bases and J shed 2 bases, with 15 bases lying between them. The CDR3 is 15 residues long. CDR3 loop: CASSPNRLGNYGYTF. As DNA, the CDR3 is TGTGCCAGCAGCCCCAATCGTTTGGGGAACTATGGCTACACCTTC. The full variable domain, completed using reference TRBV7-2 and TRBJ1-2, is GAGVSQSPSNKVTEKGKDVELRCDPISGHTALYWYRQSLGQGLEFLIYFQGNSAPDKSGLPSDRFSAERTGGSVSTLTIQRTQQEDSAVYLCASSPNRLGNYGYTFGSGTRLTVV.

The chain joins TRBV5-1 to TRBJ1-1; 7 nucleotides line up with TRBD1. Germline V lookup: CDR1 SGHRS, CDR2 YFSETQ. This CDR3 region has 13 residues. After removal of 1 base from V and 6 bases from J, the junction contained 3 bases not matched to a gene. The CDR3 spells CASSLTGDAEAFF. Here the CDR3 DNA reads TGCGCCAGCAGCTTGACAGGGGACGCTGAAGCTTTCTTT.

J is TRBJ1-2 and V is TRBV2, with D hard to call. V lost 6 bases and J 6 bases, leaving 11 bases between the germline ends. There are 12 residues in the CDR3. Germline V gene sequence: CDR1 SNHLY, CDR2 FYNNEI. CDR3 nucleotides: TGTGCCAGCAGCCCCTCCGGGCATGGCTACACCTTC. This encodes CASSPSGHGYTF. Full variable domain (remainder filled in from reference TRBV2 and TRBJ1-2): EPEVTQTPSHQVTQMGQEVILRCVPISNHLYFYWYRQILGQKVEFLVSFYNNEISEKSEIFDDQFSVERPDGSNFTLKIRSTKLEDSAMYFCASSPSGHGYTFGSGTRLTVV.

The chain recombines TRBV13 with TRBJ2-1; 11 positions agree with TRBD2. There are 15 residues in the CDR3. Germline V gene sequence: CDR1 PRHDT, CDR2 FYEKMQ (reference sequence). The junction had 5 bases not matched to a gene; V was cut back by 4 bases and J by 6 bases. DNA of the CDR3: TGTGCCAGCAGCTCCGGGACTAGCGGCGGCAATGAGCAGTTCTTC. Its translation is CASSSGTSGGNEQFF.

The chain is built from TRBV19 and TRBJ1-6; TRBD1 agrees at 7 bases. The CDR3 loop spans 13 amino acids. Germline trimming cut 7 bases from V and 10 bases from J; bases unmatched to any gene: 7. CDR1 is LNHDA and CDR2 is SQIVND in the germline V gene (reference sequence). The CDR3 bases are TGTGCCAGTAAAAGGACAGGCAACTCACCCCTCCACTTT. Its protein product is CASKRTGNSPLHF.

The CDR3 protein is CASSLAGGRQPQHF. Here the CDR3 DNA reads TGTGCCAGCAGCTTAGCGGGGGGCCGTCAGCCCCAGCATTTT. This chain joins TRBV7-2 and TRBJ1-5; maybe TRBD1 (6 bases). This CDR3 region has 14 residues. V was trimmed by 0 bases and J by 6 bases, leaving 9 bases between them. Looked up from germline, CDR1 is SGHTA and CDR2 is FQGNSA.

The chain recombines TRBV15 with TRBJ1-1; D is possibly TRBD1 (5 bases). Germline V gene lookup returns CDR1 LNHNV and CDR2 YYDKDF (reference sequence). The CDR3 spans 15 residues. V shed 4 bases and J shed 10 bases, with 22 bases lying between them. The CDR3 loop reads CATSNAIGGFVAAFF. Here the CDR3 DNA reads TGTGCCACCAGCAACGCCATTGGGGGATTTGTAGCAGCTTTCTTT. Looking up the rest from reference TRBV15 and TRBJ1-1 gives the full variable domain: DAMVIQNPRYQVTQFGKPVTLSCSQTLNHNVMYWYQQKSSQAPKLLFHYYDKDFNNEADTPDNFQSRRPNTSFCFLDIRSPGLGDTAMYLCATSNAIGGFVAAFFGQGTRLTVV.

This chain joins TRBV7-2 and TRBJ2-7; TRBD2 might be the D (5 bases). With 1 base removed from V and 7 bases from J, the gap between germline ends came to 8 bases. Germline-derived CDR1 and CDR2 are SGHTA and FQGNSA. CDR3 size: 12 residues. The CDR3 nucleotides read TGTGCCAGCAGCTTAGATTGGAGGGAGCAGTACTTC. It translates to CASSLDWREQYF.

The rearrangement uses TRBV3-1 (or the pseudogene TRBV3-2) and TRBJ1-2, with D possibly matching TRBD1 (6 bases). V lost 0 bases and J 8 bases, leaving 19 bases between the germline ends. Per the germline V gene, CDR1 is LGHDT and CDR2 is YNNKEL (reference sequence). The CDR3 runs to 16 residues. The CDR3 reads CASSQDGGRVRDGYTF. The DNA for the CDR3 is TGTGCCAGCAGCCAAGATGGGGGCCGGGTGAGGGACGGCTACACCTTC.

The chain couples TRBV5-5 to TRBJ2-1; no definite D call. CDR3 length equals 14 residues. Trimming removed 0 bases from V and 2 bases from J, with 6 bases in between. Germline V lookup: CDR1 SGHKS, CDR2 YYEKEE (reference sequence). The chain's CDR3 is CASSLGSPYNEQFF. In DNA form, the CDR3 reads TGTGCCAGCAGCTTGGGCAGCCCCTACAATGAGCAGTTCTTC.

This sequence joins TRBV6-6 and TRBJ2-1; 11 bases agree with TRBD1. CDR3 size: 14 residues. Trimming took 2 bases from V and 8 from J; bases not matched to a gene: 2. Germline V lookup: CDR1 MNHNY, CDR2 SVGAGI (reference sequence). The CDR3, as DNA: TGTGCCAGCAGTTACGGACAGGGGGCCTATGAGCAGTTCTTC. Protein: CASSYGQGAYEQFF.

The CDR3 reads CASSFEGPYGYTF. CDR3 DNA: TGTGCCAGCAGCTTTGAGGGGCCCTATGGCTACACCTTC. The genes are TRBV7-9 and TRBJ1-2; the D gene is possibly TRBD1 (5 bases). The CDR3 sequence is 13 residues long. V shed 3 bases and J shed 4 bases, with 9 bases lying between them. In germline, CDR1 is SEHNR, CDR2 FQNEAQ (reference sequence). The full variable domain, completed using reference TRBV7-9 and TRBJ1-2, is DTGVSQNPRHKITKRGQNVTFRCDPISEHNRLYWYRQTLGQGPEFLTYFQNEAQLEKSRLLSDRFSAERPKGSFSTLEIQRTEQGDSAMYLCASSFEGPYGYTFGSGTRLTVV.

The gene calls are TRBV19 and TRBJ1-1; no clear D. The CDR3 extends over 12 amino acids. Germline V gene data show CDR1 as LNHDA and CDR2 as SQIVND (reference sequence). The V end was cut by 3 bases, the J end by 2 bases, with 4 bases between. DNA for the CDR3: TGTGCCAGTAGTATTTCCAACACTGAAGCTTTCTTT. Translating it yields CASSISNTEAFF.

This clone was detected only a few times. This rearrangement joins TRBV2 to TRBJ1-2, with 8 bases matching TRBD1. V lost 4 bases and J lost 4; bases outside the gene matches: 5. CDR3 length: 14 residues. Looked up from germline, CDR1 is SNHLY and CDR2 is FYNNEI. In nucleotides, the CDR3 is TGTGCCAGCAGTGGGTCCGGGACAGGCTATGGCTACACCTTC. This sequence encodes CASSGSGTGYGYTF.